Below are 9 T cell receptor beta chains sequenced from a single sample in a study of beta chain features in type 1 diabetes (dated by TCRdb to 2016 to 2018). What the research found in general, with its limitations: Type 1 diabetes patients showed a moderate but significant shortening of TCRB CDR3 length in all four CD4+ subsets.

Libraries were constructed by the immunoSEQ multiplex PCR assay. The entire amount of isolated RNA was reverse transcribed using the High Capacity cDNA Reverse Transcription Kit, so the sequenced TCRB transcripts were expressed ones. In its TCRdb copy, this immuneACCESS table keeps in-frame sequences only and misses some clones. Where compared with another copy, unresolved V genes explain less than half of these, and the others have no known cause. The sample contains 680,000 or so clones, over 10% of them found a single time. The leading ten clones occupy about 0.02% of the sample. These receptors have no identified antigens. The sequenced material came from naive CD4+ T cells from blood. The cell subset or site label for this specimen denotes: true naive CD4+ T cells. These receptors all come from a young man with type 1 diabetes.

The V gene is TRBV4-1, the J gene TRBJ2-5, with 12 bases identical to TRBD2. The CDR3 length is 17 residues. The germline gives CDR1 MGHRA, CDR2 YSYEKL. The trim removed 1 base at V and 3 bases at J, leaving 6 bases unmatched. CDR3: CASSQGGLAGREETQYF. The CDR3, as DNA: TGCGCCAGCAGCCAAGGCGGACTAGCGGGGCGGGAAGAGACCCAGTACTTC.

The V and J genes are TRBV7-2 and TRBJ1-3; D gene uncertain. V lost 1 base and J 0 bases, leaving 10 bases between the germline ends. CDR1 is SGHTA and CDR2 is FQGNSA in the germline V gene. The CDR3 runs 16 residues. The DNA for the CDR3 is TGTGCCAGCAGCTTAGGGCCGGTCCGCTCTGGAAACACCATATATTTT. This encodes CASSLGPVRSGNTIYF.

CDR3 DNA: TGTGCCACCAGCAGAGATCTGGGGCACCAAGAGACCCAGTACTTC. This translates into CATSRDLGHQETQYF. The chain joins TRBV15 to TRBJ2-5, with D possibly matching TRBD1 (5 bases). V lost 0 bases, J lost 0 bases, and 8 bases lay in between. The CDR3 has 15 residues. CDR1 and CDR2 (germline): LNHNV, YYDKDF (reference sequence).

The chain recombines TRBV2 with TRBJ1-6; 11 bases align to TRBD1. The V segment lost 6 bases and the J segment 7 bases; nucleotides outside the gene matches: 5. The CDR3 loop spans 15 amino acids. The germline V gene has CDR1 SNHLY and CDR2 FYNNEI. CDR3 bases: TGTGCCAGCAGCGGGGACAGGGGGTACAATTCACCCCTCCACTTT. Residues: CASSGDRGYNSPLHF.

V usage is TRBV7-9 and J usage is TRBJ2-7, with D tentatively TRBD1 (7 bases). Germline CDR1 SEHNR, CDR2 FQNEAQ (reference sequence). The CDR3 contains 16 residues. V was cut by 5 bases and J by 4 bases, with 21 bases left in between. The CDR3 loop is CASSPGQARGTYEQYF. CDR3 bases: TGTGCCAGCAGCCCTGGACAGGCGCGGGGTACTTACGAGCAGTACTTC.

The chain recombines TRBV15 with TRBJ1-1; D gene ambiguous. The V and J ends lost 1 base and 3 bases respectively, with 3 bases between them. The CDR3 spans 12 residues. CDR1 and CDR2 (germline): LNHNV, YYDKDF (reference sequence). CDR3 in amino acids: CATSRVYTEAFF. CDR3 sequence (DNA): TGTGCCACCAGCAGAGTGTACACTGAAGCTTTCTTT.

The J gene is TRBJ1-2, the V gene TRBV30, with 9 positions matching TRBD1. Germline V gene data show CDR1 as GTSNPN and CDR2 as SVGIG (reference sequence). The length of the CDR3 is 15 residues. V trimming: 1 base; J trimming: 5 bases; junction bases outside the gene matches: 8. Written as DNA, the CDR3 is TGTGCCTGGAGTGGGCCGTGGACAGGGGAGTATGGCTACACCTTC. It specifies CAWSGPWTGEYGYTF.

V is TRBV18 and J is TRBJ1-2; TRBD1 is a possible D gene (5 bases). The germline CDR1 and CDR2 sequences are KGHSH and LQKENI. V was trimmed by 1 base and J by 6 bases, leaving 15 bases between them. The CDR3 length is 15 residues. The CDR3: CASSPRGIELDGYTF. The CDR3 DNA follows: TGTGCCAGCTCACCACGGGGCATCGAACTCGATGGCTACACCTTC.

This sequence joins TRBV2 and TRBJ2-5; the match to TRBD1 covers 7 bases. The CDR3 has 13 amino acids. Per the germline V gene, CDR1 is SNHLY and CDR2 is FYNNEI. Trimming took 6 bases from V and 3 from J; bases not matched to a gene: 4. Here the CDR3 DNA reads TGTGCCAGCAGGACAGGGCCTGAAGAGACCCAGTACTTC. This sequence encodes CASRTGPEETQYF. Full variable domain (missing parts from reference TRBV2 and TRBJ2-5): EPEVTQTPSHQVTQMGQEVILRCVPISNHLYFYWYRQILGQKVEFLVSFYNNEISEKSEIFDDQFSVERPDGSNFTLKIRSTKLEDSAMYFCASRTGPEETQYFGPGTRLLVL.